This T cell receptor beta chain was retrieved from a study of blood T cell repertoires in COVID-19. Study context: Sites in the United States, Italy and Spain provided acute and convalescent COVID-19 samples.

Original processing notes: Nucleated cell counts were estimated from reference gene primer amplification. Profiled with immunoSEQ multiplex PCR; TCRdb holds only in-frame clones, not every one. Clone size and the V and J calls come from that table; the DNA yielded D and trimming. The sample consists of some 44,000 clones, roughly nine tenths of them appearing once. V gave up 6 bases and J gave up 1 base; unmatched junction bases: 4. The germline V gene encodes CDR1 ENHRY and CDR2 SYGVKD. The CDR3 extends over 15 amino acids. Material for sequencing was peripheral blood. The source of this sequence is a middle-aged man with active COVID-19. This chain connects TRBV10-3 to TRBJ2-7; 12 nucleotides agree with TRBD2. CDR3 sequence (DNA): TGTGCCATCAGGGGAGGACTAGCGGGATCCTACGAGCAGTACTTC. It specifies CAIRGGLAGSYEQYF.